These 10 T cell receptor beta chains share one sample of origin, sequenced in a study of T cell repertoires in cytomegalovirus infection (dated by TCRdb to between 2018 and 2020). What the treatment or condition label conveys for this sample: in vitro stimulation with specific CMV peptide epitopes to enrich CMV-specific T cells. These receptors are not linked to any known antigen. The instrument was an Illumina HiSeq 1500. TCRdb reran the public reads through fastp at Q25 and MiXCR, keeping productive beta chains. Each CDR3 protein appears once, grouped with its most common genes and DNA. In all, the sample holds 110,000 or so distinct CDR3 sequences, and 30% of those were seen once. 35% to 50% of the sample lies in the top ten. Sequenced material: CD8+ T cells from cultured PBMCs, taken from culture after CMV antigen stimulation. The source is a human donor in good health (CMV status not recorded). Some clones in this sample may be carry-over from other donors' samples.

This chain joins TRBV5-1 and TRBJ1-2; D unclear. CDR1 SGHRS and CDR2 YFSETQ come from the germline V gene. Between the trimmed V and J ends, which lost 0 bases and 3 bases, there was a span of 6 bases. The CDR3 is made up of 13 amino acids. CDR3 sequence: CASSLEYDYGYTF. DNA of the CDR3: TGCGCCAGCAGCTTGGAGTATGACTATGGCTACACCTTC. Combining the CDR3 with reference TRBV5-1 and TRBJ1-2 gives the whole variable domain KAGVTQTPRYLIKTRGQQVTLSCSPISGHRSVSWYQQTPGQGLQFLFEYFSETQRNKGNFPGRFSGRQFSNSRSEMNVSTLELGDSALYLCASSLEYDYGYTFGSGTRLTVV.

The chain uses TRBV6-2 or TRBV6-3 and TRBJ2-1; D is ambiguous. V was pared by 7 bases and J by 4 bases, with 14 bases between. Germline lookup yields CDR1 MNHEY and CDR2 SVGEGT. The CDR3 consists of 14 residues. This CDR3 is CASTDTEGYNEQFF. In DNA, the CDR3 is TGTGCCAGCACCGACACCGAAGGTTACAATGAGCAGTTCTTC.

The chain couples TRBV6-1 to TRBJ2-7; perhaps TRBD1 as D (6 bases). The CDR3 runs to 17 residues. Germline CDR1 is MNHNS and CDR2 is SASEGT. The ends were cut back, 0 bases at V and 6 bases at J, with 21 bases in the middle. CDR3 loop: CASSEAVYRDHCREQYF. The CDR3, as DNA: TGTGCCAGCAGTGAAGCGGTCTACAGGGACCATTGTCGCGAGCAGTACTTC.

The chain is built from TRBV27 and TRBJ2-1; D is tentatively TRBD1 or TRBD2 (5 bases each). CDR1 is MNHEY and CDR2 is SMNVEV in the germline V gene (reference sequence). The V end was cut by 3 bases, the J end by 1 base, with 10 bases between. This CDR3 contains 15 residues. The CDR3 nucleotides are TGTGCCAGCAGTTTGAGGGACCCTTCCTACAATGAGCAGTTCTTC. It encodes CASSLRDPSYNEQFF.

The J gene is TRBJ2-3, the V gene TRBV6-5; 7 nucleotides line up with TRBD1. Germline V CDR1 and CDR2: MNHEY, SVGAGI. The CDR3 runs 14 residues. The V segment lost 6 bases and the J segment 3 bases; nucleotides outside the gene matches: 6. The DNA of the CDR3 is TGTGCCAGCAGACCCGACAGGGTAACAGATACGCAGTATTTT. Translation gives CASRPDRVTDTQYF.

This rearrangement joins TRBV27 to TRBJ2-7; D may be TRBD1 (6 bases). Germline V gene sequence: CDR1 MNHEY, CDR2 SMNVEV (reference sequence). The V gene lost 4 bases and the J gene lost 2 bases, with 9 bases spanning the gap. This CDR3 is built from 13 residues. The CDR3 DNA is TGTGCCAGCAGTTCCAGGGGCCCCTACGAGCAGTACTTC. This gives the protein CASSSRGPYEQYF.

CDR3 protein: CASRTAAYGYTF. The CDR3, as DNA: TGTGCCAGCAGAACAGCGGCCTATGGCTACACCTTC. This chain uses TRBV6-1 with TRBJ1-2; D ambiguous. The V end lost 6 bases, the J end lost 4 bases, and 9 bases lay between the germline ends. The length of the CDR3 is 12 residues. Germline CDR1 reads MNHNS; CDR2 reads SASEGT.

The rearrangement uses TRBV27 and TRBJ2-2, with D unclear. The CDR3 consists of 14 residues. Germline V lookup: CDR1 MNHEY, CDR2 SMNVEV (reference sequence). The V and J ends lost 2 bases and 4 bases respectively, with 8 bases between them. CDR3 sequence: CASSLLPSTGELFF. CDR3 bases: TGTGCCAGCAGTTTACTTCCCTCCACCGGGGAGCTGTTTTTT.

This clonotype is medium-sized by share. The chain uses TRBV7-2 and TRBJ1-6; TRBD1 agrees at 10 bases. Germline lookup yields CDR1 SGHTA and CDR2 FQGNSA. Unmatched junction bases numbered 2, after V lost 4 bases and J lost 5 bases. The CDR3 sequence is 15 residues long. The chain's CDR3 is CASSWDRGNNSPLHF. As DNA, the CDR3 is TGTGCCAGCAGCTGGGACAGGGGTAATAATTCACCCCTCCACTTT.

The V call is TRBV11-2, the J call TRBJ1-4, with 9 bases fitting TRBD1. The trim removed 6 bases at V and 8 bases at J, leaving 13 bases unmatched. This CDR3 is 16 amino acids long. CDR1 and CDR2 (germline): SGHAT, FQNNGV. CDR3 amino acids: CASRPGQGGQEEKLFF. The CDR3 DNA sequence: TGTGCCAGCAGGCCGGGACAGGGAGGTCAAGAGGAAAAACTGTTTTTT.